This TCR beta chain was observed in a study of Ad26.COV2.S vaccination and SARS-CoV-2 variants. CDR1 and CDR2 from the germline V gene are MNHEY and SMNVEV (reference sequence). V lost 8 bases, J lost 0 bases, and 20 bases lay in between. CDR3 size: 16 residues. Assay: immunoSEQ multiplex PCR; the TCRdb copy retains only in-frame clones and omits some. The data contain 380,000 or so clones, around 82% of them seen just once; the ten biggest clones take up almost 7.5%. Specified treatment: roughly 19 received Ad26.COV2.S at low or high dose, single or two shots; about 5 received placebo; per-sample allocation not given. Vaccine and placebo recipients were sampled on day 63 after the first injection.

The rearrangement joins TRBV27 to TRBJ2-7; the D call may be TRBD1 or TRBD2 (7 bases each). The receptor was isolated from a person aged 18-60 years who received the Ad26.COV2.S COVID-19 vaccine or a placebo. Specimen: peripheral blood, collected in a trial of Ad26.COV2.S vaccine versus placebo. The CDR3 sequence: CASGRQGGVSSYEQYF. The CDR3 bases are TGTGCCAGCGGGCGGCAGGGGGGGGTGAGCTCCTACGAGCAGTACTTC.